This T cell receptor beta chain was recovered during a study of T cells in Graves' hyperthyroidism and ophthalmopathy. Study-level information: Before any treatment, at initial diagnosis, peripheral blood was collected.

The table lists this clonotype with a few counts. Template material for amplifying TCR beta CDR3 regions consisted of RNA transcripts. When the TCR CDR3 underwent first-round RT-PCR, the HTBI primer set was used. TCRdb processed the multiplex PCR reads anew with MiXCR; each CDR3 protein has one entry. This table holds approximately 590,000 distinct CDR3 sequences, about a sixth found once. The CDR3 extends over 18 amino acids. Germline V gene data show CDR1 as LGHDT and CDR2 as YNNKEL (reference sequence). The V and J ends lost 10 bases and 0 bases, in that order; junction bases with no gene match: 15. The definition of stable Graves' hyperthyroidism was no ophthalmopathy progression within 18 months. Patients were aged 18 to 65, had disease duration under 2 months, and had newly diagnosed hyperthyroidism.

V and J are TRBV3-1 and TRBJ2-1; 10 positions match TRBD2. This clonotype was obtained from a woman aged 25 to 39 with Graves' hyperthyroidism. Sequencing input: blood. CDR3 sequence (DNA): TGTGCCACCACCCCCGGGACTAGCGAATCGAGCTCCTACAATGAGCAGTTCTTC. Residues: CATTPGTSESSSYNEQFF.